The 30 T cell receptor beta chains below come from one sample, sequenced in a study of T cell responses to AZD1222 COVID-19 vaccine. TCRdb's copy holds only in-frame clones and misses some; the assay was immunoSEQ multiplex PCR. The data show some 180,000 clones, 90% to 95% seen once. Sample: peripheral blood, taken 28 days after the second AZD1222 dose. These receptors came from an adult who received the AZD1222 COVID-19 vaccine.

This sequence joins TRBV19 and TRBJ2-3; D not resolved. Trimming took 4 bases from V and 3 from J, leaving 11 bases between them. The CDR3 loop spans 14 amino acids. Germline values: CDR1 LNHDA, CDR2 SQIVND (reference sequence). The CDR3 spells CASSTRTSTDTQYF. CDR3 coding DNA: TGTGCCAGTAGTACCCGGACGTCGACAGATACGCAGTATTTT.

V is TRBV30 and J is TRBJ2-1; TRBD2 aligns across 8 bases. The CDR3 runs 14 residues. Losses at the gene ends were 5 bases for V and 4 bases for J; bases not matched to a gene: 7. The germline gives CDR1 GTSNPN, CDR2 SVGIG (reference sequence). The DNA of the CDR3 is TGTGCCTGGTCTAGCGGGCAAGGGTACAATGAGCAGTTCTTC. The encoded protein is CAWSSGQGYNEQFF.

CDR3 in amino acids: CASSQGVNQPQHF. The DNA for the CDR3 is TGCGCCAGCAGCCAAGGCGTGAATCAGCCCCAGCATTTT. The J gene is TRBJ1-5, the V gene TRBV4-1; the D is unclear. The CDR3 runs to 13 residues. Trimming shortened V by 1 base and J by 4 bases, and 5 bases separated the two germline ends. Germline loops: CDR1 MGHRA, CDR2 YSYEKL.

The CDR3 bases are TGTGCCAGCAGCTTCGGACAGTCATACGAGCAGTACTTC. Protein: CASSFGQSYEQYF. V usage is TRBV5-5 and J usage is TRBJ2-7, with a possible D match to TRBD1 (6 bases). The CDR3 sequence is 13 residues long. V shed 2 bases and J shed 4 bases, with 10 bases lying between them. Germline V gene data show CDR1 as SGHKS and CDR2 as YYEKEE (reference sequence). Complete variable domain (other parts from reference TRBV5-5 and TRBJ2-7): DAGVTQSPTHLIKTRGQQVTLRCSPISGHKSVSWYQQVLGQGPQFIFQYYEKEERGRGNFPDRFSARQFPNYSSELNVNALLLGDSALYLCASSFGQSYEQYFGPGTRLTVT.

The V call is TRBV30, the J call TRBJ1-3; possible D gene TRBD1, 5 bases. Germline CDR1 reads GTSNPN; CDR2 reads SVGIG (reference sequence). The CDR3 runs to 15 residues. V was pared by 8 bases and J by 2 bases, with 19 bases between. CDR3 DNA sequence: TGTGCCGGGGCCGCAGGACGGGTAGCTGGAAACACCATATATTTT. It is translated as CAGAAGRVAGNTIYF.

This clone came up once. This chain links TRBV2 with TRBJ1-5; 8 bases map to TRBD1. V shed 6 bases, J shed 1 base, and the junction held 5 bases outside the gene matches. CDR3 size: 15 residues. CDR1 and CDR2 (germline): SNHLY, FYNNEI. The CDR3: CASRDREGSNQPQHF. Written as DNA, the CDR3 is TGTGCCAGCAGGGACAGGGAGGGAAGCAATCAGCCCCAGCATTTT.

CDR3 protein: CASSSAFRAIDSPLHF. For the CDR3, the DNA is TGTGCCAGCTCCTCGGCTTTCAGGGCTATCGATTCACCCCTCCACTTT. This chain uses TRBV19 with TRBJ1-6; tentatively, D is TRBD1 (5 bases). This CDR3 comprises 16 residues. With 9 bases removed from V and 8 bases from J, the gap between germline ends came to 23 bases. Germline V gene sequence: CDR1 LNHDA, CDR2 SQIVND (reference sequence).

The V call is TRBV11-3, the J call TRBJ2-1; no definite D call. Germline lookup yields CDR1 SGHNT and CDR2 YENEEA. The CDR3 has 14 residues. V lost 0 bases and J lost 5, with 8 bases in between. Here the CDR3 DNA reads TGTGCCAGCAGCTTAGACAGCCACAACAATGAGCAGTTCTTC. Its protein is CASSLDSHNNEQFF.

The chain uses TRBV5-1 and TRBJ2-2; TRBD1 matches at 10 bases. Germline trimming cut 4 bases from V and 0 bases from J; bases unmatched to any gene: 3. The CDR3 length is 16 residues. Germline values: CDR1 SGHRS, CDR2 YFSETQ. The CDR3 nucleotides are TGCGCCAGCAGCCCGACAGGGGGCGCGAACACCGGGGAGCTGTTTTTT. Its translation: CASSPTGGANTGELFF.

The rearrangement links TRBV5-1 to TRBJ2-1; D may be TRBD1 (6 bases). Germline V gives CDR1 SGHRS, CDR2 YFSETQ. There are 15 residues in the CDR3. V lost 2 bases to trimming and J lost 2 bases, with 11 bases between them. The CDR3 bases are TGCGCCAGCAGCTTAGAACAGGGAGCCTACAATGAGCAGTTCTTC. Translating gives CASSLEQGAYNEQFF.

The chain couples TRBV3-1 (or the pseudogene TRBV3-2) to TRBJ1-6; 7 bases match TRBD1. This CDR3 comprises 15 residues. Trimming removed 4 bases from V and 7 bases from J; junction bases left unmatched: 7. Germline assignment: CDR1 LGHDT and CDR2 YNNKEL (reference sequence). The CDR3 region has the DNA TGTGCCAGCAGCCTCCGGGACAGCCCGAATTCACCCCTCCACTTT. Translated: CASSLRDSPNSPLHF.

The genes are TRBV2 and TRBJ1-1, with D possibly matching TRBD1 (5 bases). CDR1 and CDR2 (germline): SNHLY, FYNNEI. The CDR3 sequence is 13 residues long. Trimming took off 3 bases at V and 5 bases at J, with 10 bases between the two ends. In nucleotides, the CDR3 is TGTGCCAGCAGTGATAATTGGGGGACTGAAGCTTTCTTT. This encodes CASSDNWGTEAFF.

As for this clone: Other DNA variants within this sample encode the same CDR3. The CDR3 DNA follows: TGTGCCAGCAGCGCTCCGGGACAGGGAAACTATGGCTACACCTTC. Amino acids: CASSAPGQGNYGYTF. The chain links TRBV9 to TRBJ1-2; TRBD1 aligns across 9 bases. The CDR3 is 15 amino acids. With V trimmed by 3 bases and J by 2 bases, 5 bases remained unmatched. Germline lookup yields CDR1 SGDLS and CDR2 YYNGEE.

The V gene is TRBV25-1, the J gene TRBJ1-2; no definite D call. This CDR3 has 14 residues. Germline V lookup: CDR1 MGHDK, CDR2 SYGVNS. Trimming took off 8 bases at V and 4 bases at J, with 17 bases between the two ends. The CDR3 DNA sequence: TGTGCCAGCTCCCTCATTGGCACCCCCTATGGCTACACCTTC. Residues: CASSLIGTPYGYTF.

The V call is TRBV9, the J call TRBJ1-4; D perhaps matches TRBD1 (5 bases). The CDR3 is 14 residues long. The V end was cut by 3 bases, the J end by 5 bases, with 11 bases between. Germline V gives CDR1 SGDLS, CDR2 YYNGEE. CDR3 region: CASSGGGVNEKLFF. The CDR3 DNA reads as TGTGCCAGCAGCGGCGGGGGAGTAAATGAAAAACTGTTTTTT.

This chain joins TRBV28 and TRBJ1-4, with 10 bases fitting TRBD1. Germline assignment: CDR1 MDHEN and CDR2 SYDVKM. The ends lost 4 bases at V and 8 bases at J; junction bases unmatched: 7. The CDR3 runs 15 residues. CDR3 nucleotides: TGTGCCAGCAGTTCCGAGGGACAGGGGAGGGAAAAACTGTTTTTT. The encoded protein is CASSSEGQGREKLFF.

This sequence joins TRBV6-5 and TRBJ2-1; TRBD2 might be the D (6 bases). Trimming cost V 6 bases and J 9 bases, with 21 bases left between them. The CDR3 loop spans 15 amino acids. Germline V gene sequence: CDR1 MNHEY, CDR2 SVGAGI. In DNA, the CDR3 is TGTGCCAGCAGCCGCAGGAGGACTGTGACTAGTGAGCAGTTCTTC. This codes for CASSRRRTVTSEQFF.

This chain links TRBV27 with TRBJ2-5; D unclear. The V and J ends lost 2 bases and 5 bases respectively, with 9 bases between them. Germline V lookup: CDR1 MNHEY, CDR2 SMNVEV (reference sequence). The CDR3 is made up of 13 amino acids. CDR3 nucleotide sequence: TGTGCCAGCAGTTTACCAGACGGGGAGACCCAGTACTTC. This encodes CASSLPDGETQYF.

This chain uses TRBV28 with TRBJ2-7, with TRBD1 matching 7 bases. Trimming took 5 bases from V and 6 from J; bases not matched to a gene: 10. The CDR3 length is 14 residues. The germline CDR1 and CDR2 sequences are MDHEN and SYDVKM. Written as DNA, the CDR3 is TGTGCCAGCAGTCTTCGATATACAGGGGCCGAGCAGTACTTC. Translating it yields CASSLRYTGAEQYF. Full variable domain (remainder filled in from reference TRBV28 and TRBJ2-7): DVKVTQSSRYLVKRTGEKVFLECVQDMDHENMFWYRQDPGLGLRLIYFSYDVKMKEKGDIPEGYSVSREKKERFSLILESASTNQTSMYLCASSLRYTGAEQYFGPGTRLTVT.

The V call is TRBV27, the J call TRBJ2-1; a weak D match, TRBD1 (5 bases). This CDR3 spans 17 amino acids. V was cut by 7 bases and J by 7 bases, with 26 bases left in between. CDR1 and CDR2 from the germline V gene are MNHEY and SMNVEV (reference sequence). CDR3 sequence (DNA): TGTGCCAGCACTACTCAGAACCGGAGACAGACAGAAAATGAGCAGTTCTTC. This encodes CASTTQNRRQTENEQFF.

The chain recombines TRBV4-3 with TRBJ1-1; D gene uncertain. The CDR3 has 14 amino acids. Per the germline V gene, CDR1 is LGHNA and CDR2 is YSLEER. V was pared by 1 base and J by 9 bases, with 15 bases between. The CDR3 spells CASSQALPPRKAFF. The CDR3, as DNA: TGCGCCAGCAGCCAAGCGTTGCCACCTCGTAAAGCTTTCTTT.

This clone was counted once. The chain uses TRBV6-1 and TRBJ2-7, with TRBD1 matching over 7 bases. Per germline, CDR1 MNHNS and CDR2 SASEGT. The CDR3 consists of 15 residues. V was pared by 2 bases and J by 0 bases, with 4 bases of the junction left unmatched. The CDR3 is CASSEKQGSSYEQYF. The CDR3 DNA is TGTGCCAGCAGTGAAAAACAGGGGAGCTCCTACGAGCAGTACTTC.

The V and J genes are TRBV2 and TRBJ2-5; D remains unclear. The CDR3 is 13 residues long. Trimming took 4 bases from V and 5 from J, leaving 11 bases between them. The V gene's germline CDR1 is SNHLY and CDR2 FYNNEI. The CDR3 is CASSGTAQETQYF. DNA for the CDR3: TGTGCCAGCAGTGGGACGGCCCAGGAGACCCAGTACTTC. Full variable domain (rest looked up from reference TRBV2 and TRBJ2-5): EPEVTQTPSHQVTQMGQEVILRCVPISNHLYFYWYRQILGQKVEFLVSFYNNEISEKSEIFDDQFSVERPDGSNFTLKIRSTKLEDSAMYFCASSGTAQETQYFGPGTRLLVL.

V is TRBV11-2 and J is TRBJ2-7, with D perhaps TRBD2 (5 bases). Looked up from germline, CDR1 is SGHAT and CDR2 is FQNNGV. Trimming removed 2 bases from V and 3 bases from J, with 17 bases in between. The CDR3 contains 16 residues. DNA of the CDR3: TGTGCCAGCAGCTTACGGCCCGGGGTTACATTCTACGAGCAGTACTTC. It is translated as CASSLRPGVTFYEQYF.

J is TRBJ1-4 and V is TRBV5-1; 10 nucleotides line up with TRBD1. V lost 3 bases to trimming and J lost 5 bases; unmatched junction nucleotides: 4. In germline, CDR1 is SGHRS, CDR2 YFSETQ. This CDR3 is built from 15 residues. CDR3 DNA: TGCGCCAGCAGCTCCGGACAGGGGGGGAATGAAAAACTGTTTTTT. Protein product: CASSSGQGGNEKLFF.

The chain employs TRBV3-1 (or the pseudogene TRBV3-2) and TRBJ1-6, with unresolved D. The CDR3 length is 14 residues. From germline, CDR1 is LGHDT and CDR2 YNNKEL (reference sequence). The V end lost 1 base, the J end lost 11 bases, and 12 bases lay between the germline ends. CDR3 coding DNA: TGTGCCAGCAGCCAAGTCGAAAATCGGGCACCCCTCCACTTT. The encoded protein is CASSQVENRAPLHF.

The chain recombines TRBV12-3 or TRBV12-4 with TRBJ1-4; D might be TRBD1 (5 bases). CDR3 size: 12 residues. Trimming removed 4 bases at V and 7 bases at J, with 7 bases between. In DNA, the CDR3 is TGTGCCAGCAGTTGGGGGAGTGAAAAACTGTTTTTT. Its translation is CASSWGSEKLFF.

This chain joins TRBV2 and TRBJ2-2; D possibly corresponds to TRBD2 (6 bases). Trimming cost V 4 bases and J 3 bases, with 12 bases left between them. The CDR3 sequence is 15 residues long. Germline CDR1 and CDR2: SNHLY and FYNNEI. The CDR3 is CASSGERVHTGELFF. The CDR3 coding sequence is TGTGCCAGCAGTGGGGAGCGGGTACACACCGGGGAGCTGTTTTTT. Together with reference TRBV2 and TRBJ2-2, the CDR3 gives the full variable domain: EPEVTQTPSHQVTQMGQEVILRCVPISNHLYFYWYRQILGQKVEFLVSFYNNEISEKSEIFDDQFSVERPDGSNFTLKIRSTKLEDSAMYFCASSGERVHTGELFFGEGSRLTVL.

The rearrangement joins TRBV28 to TRBJ1-5; 9 bases line up with TRBD1. CDR3 size: 16 residues. V shed 4 bases, J shed 2 bases, and the junction held 6 bases outside the gene matches. Germline CDR1 and CDR2: MDHEN and SYDVKM. DNA for the CDR3: TGTGCCAGCAGTTACAGGACAGGGGCAGGCAATCAGCCCCAGCATTTT. As protein: CASSYRTGAGNQPQHF.

The V and J genes are TRBV12-3 or TRBV12-4 and TRBJ1-2; D possibly corresponds to TRBD1 (5 bases). Between the trimmed V and J ends, which lost 5 bases and 4 bases, there was a span of 11 bases. This CDR3 has 13 amino acids. The CDR3 bases are TGTGCCAGCAGTCGGATGGGGGGCTATGGCTACACCTTC. Translation gives CASSRMGGYGYTF.